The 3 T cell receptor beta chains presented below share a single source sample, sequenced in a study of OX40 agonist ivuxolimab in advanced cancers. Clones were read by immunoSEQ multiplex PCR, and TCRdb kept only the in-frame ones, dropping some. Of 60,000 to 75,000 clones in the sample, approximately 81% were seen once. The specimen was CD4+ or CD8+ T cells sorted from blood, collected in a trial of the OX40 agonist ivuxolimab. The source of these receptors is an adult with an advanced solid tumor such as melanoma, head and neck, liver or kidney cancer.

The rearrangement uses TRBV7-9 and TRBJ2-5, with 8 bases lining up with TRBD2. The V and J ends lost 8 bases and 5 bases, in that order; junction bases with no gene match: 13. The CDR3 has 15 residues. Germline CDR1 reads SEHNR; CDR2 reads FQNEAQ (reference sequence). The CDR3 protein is CASQVAGGEGETQYF. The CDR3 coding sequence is TGTGCCAGCCAGGTCGCGGGGGGCGAGGGGGAGACCCAGTACTTC.

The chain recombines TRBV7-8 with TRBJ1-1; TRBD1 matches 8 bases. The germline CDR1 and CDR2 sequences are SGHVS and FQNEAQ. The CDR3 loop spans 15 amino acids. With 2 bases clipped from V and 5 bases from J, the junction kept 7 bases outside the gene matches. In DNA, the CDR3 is TGTGCCAGCAGCTTAATCACGACAGGGGAAACTGAAGCTTTCTTT. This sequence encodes CASSLITTGETEAFF.

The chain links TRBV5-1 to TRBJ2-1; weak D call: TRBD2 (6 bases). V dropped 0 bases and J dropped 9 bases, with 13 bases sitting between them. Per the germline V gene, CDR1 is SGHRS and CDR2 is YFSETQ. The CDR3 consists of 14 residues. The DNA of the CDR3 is TGCGCCAGCAGCTTGGGCCTAGCGAACGGTGAGCAGTTCTTC. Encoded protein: CASSLGLANGEQFF.